This is a list of T cell receptor beta chains from one sample in a study of shared T cell receptors in the human thymus. Sequenced by immunoSEQ multiplex PCR; TCRdb stores in-frame clones only, minus some. The repertoire holds about 710,000 clones, with over 75% as singletons. This same sample was also taken into another study, of human thymus T cells.

Sequenced input: thymocytes. The receptors were sampled from a boy less than two years old with a congenital heart defect. CDR3s include the opening cysteine and the closing phenylalanine or tryptophan. D genes are given only for firm matches. The size of a clone is reported for some rows only, either as once, few or many, or as a class for expanded clones.

D gene	clone size	V gene	J gene	CDR3 DNA	CDR3 protein
NA	NA	TRBV29-1	TRBJ1-1	TGCAGCGCCGTCTATCCGACAGGCCAAGCTTTCTTT	CSAVYPTGQAFF
TRBD2	NA	TRBV30	TRBJ2-7	TGTGCCTGGAGTGTACGGCGGGAGGGCCGAATTCGATACGAGCAGTACTTC	CAWSVRREGRIRYEQYF
NA	NA	TRBV28	TRBJ1-5	TGTGCCAGCAGTTTAGTTGGGAGGGGTAGCAATCAGCCCCAGCATTTT	CASSLVGRGSNQPQHF
TRBD2	NA	TRBV28	TRBJ2-1	TGTGCCAGCAGACTTGGGACTAGCGGGAGCTCCTACAATGAGCAGTTCTTC	CASRLGTSGSSYNEQFF
NA	NA	TRBV29-1	TRBJ1-6	TGCAGCGTTGCAGGGTCCGGTAATTCACCCCTCCACTTT	CSVAGSGNSPLHF
NA	NA	TRBV9	TRBJ2-1	TGTGCCAGCAGCGCAAGAAGTCGGGGTGGCTACAATGAGCAGTTCTTC	CASSARSRGGYNEQFF
TRBD1	NA	TRBV27	TRBJ1-2	TGTGCCAGCAGTTTCTCCAACCGGGACAGGGTCGGCTACACCTTC	CASSFSNRDRVGYTF
NA	NA	TRBV7-9	TRBJ1-1	TGTGCCAGCAGGAAGACAGCGGCGGGAGGAGACACTGAAGCTTTCTTT	CASRKTAAGGDTEAFF
TRBD2	NA	TRBV5-6	TRBJ2-5	TGTGCCAGCAGCTTGGTGGGGCTAGCGGGGCAAGAGACCCAGTACTTC	CASSLVGLAGQETQYF
NA	NA	TRBV18	TRBJ1-1	TGTGCCAGCTCCCCTATACGGGACACTGAAGCTTTCTTT	CASSPIRDTEAFF
TRBD2	once	TRBV10-3	TRBJ2-2	TGTGCCATCATTATGACTAGCGGGCCGAACACCGGGGAGCTGTTTTTT	CAIIMTSGPNTGELFF
TRBD2	once	TRBV4-1	TRBJ2-3	TGCGCCAGCAGCCGGACTAGCGGGACCTCCGCGTTAGCAGATACGCAGTATTTT	CASSRTSGTSALADTQYF
TRBD2	NA	TRBV11-2	TRBJ2-5	TGTGCCAGCAGCTCCCCGCCCCGGGGGGGCCAAGAGACCCAGTACTTC	CASSSPPRGGQETQYF
NA	NA	TRBV18	TRBJ2-5	TGTGCCAGCTCACCATCACGGTACCAAGAGACCCAGTACTTC	CASSPSRYQETQYF
NA	NA	TRBV11-2	TRBJ1-4	TGTGCCAGCAGCTTTGAACTGCGTAATGAAAAACTGTTTTTT	CASSFELRNEKLFF
TRBD1	NA	TRBV5-1	TRBJ1-6	TGCGCCAGCAGCCGGGACAGCTCCTATAATTCACCCCTCCACTTT	CASSRDSSYNSPLHF
TRBD1	NA	TRBV28	TRBJ2-2	TGTGCCAGCAACGGGACAGGGCACGGGGAGCTGTTTTTT	CASNGTGHGELFF
NA	few	TRBV4-3	TRBJ2-3	TGCGCCAGCAGCCAAGGAGGGAGCTCGGGCACAGATACGCAGTATTTT	CASSQGGSSGTDTQYF
NA	NA	TRBV5-6	TRBJ2-5	TGTGCCAGCAGCCGAAACCAGGGGCTCAAGGGAGAGACCCAGTACTTC	CASSRNQGLKGETQYF
NA	NA	TRBV28	TRBJ1-5	TGTGCCAGCAGTTTAGGGGTGGAGGATAGCAATCAGCCCCAGCATTTT	CASSLGVEDSNQPQHF
TRBD1	NA	TRBV7-2	TRBJ2-7	TGTGCCAGCAGCTTATCTCGACAGGGGGCCTACGAGCAGTACTTC	CASSLSRQGAYEQYF
TRBD1	NA	TRBV2	TRBJ2-7	TGTGCCAGCAGTCACGACAGGGTAAGCTACGAGCAGTACTTC	CASSHDRVSYEQYF
TRBD1	NA	TRBV5-1	TRBJ1-6	TGCGCCAGCAGCTTCCGGACACTTGCAGGGGGCGGTTCACCCCTCCACTTT	CASSFRTLAGGGSPLHF
NA	once	TRBV29-1	TRBJ2-7	TGCAGCGTTGAGGTTAGAGGGTTGCCCTACGAGCAGTACTTC	CSVEVRGLPYEQYF
NA	once	TRBV2	TRBJ2-3	TGTGCCAGCAGTGAATATGGCCCAATCACAGATACGCAGTATTTT	CASSEYGPITDTQYF
TRBD1	NA	TRBV25-1	TRBJ2-7	TGTGCCAGCAGTGAAGGGGGGTGGGACAGGGCCTACGAGCAGTACTTC	CASSEGGWDRAYEQYF
NA	NA	TRBV28	TRBJ2-1	TGTGCCAGCAGCCGTACGGGGTACAATGAGCAGTTCTTC	CASSRTGYNEQFF
NA	NA	TRBV12-5	TRBJ2-1	TGTGCTAGTGGTCCTCGGACTACCCCTAGCTCCTACAATGAGCAGTTCTTC	CASGPRTTPSSYNEQFF
NA	NA	TRBV2	TRBJ1-2	TGTGCCTGTCACCGTTGGGGCGGTGGCTACACCTTC	CACHRWGGGYTF
NA	NA	TRBV5-1	TRBJ2-7	TGCGCCAGCAGCTTGGGCGAAGAGTTCTGGGAGCAGTACTTC	CASSLGEEFWEQYF
NA	NA	TRBV19	TRBJ1-5	TGTGCCAGTAGTACCAACCGACGGGACAATCAGCCCCAGCATTTT	CASSTNRRDNQPQHF
NA	few	TRBV2	TRBJ1-4	TGTGCCAGCGGCCCCCCCATTGCAACTAATGAAAAACTGTTTTTT	CASGPPIATNEKLFF
NA	NA	TRBV9	TRBJ1-1	TGTGCCAGCAGCGCCATACAGGGCGAGAACACTGAAGCTTTCTTT	CASSAIQGENTEAFF
TRBD1	NA	TRBV9	TRBJ1-6	TGTGCCAGCAGCGTAGGTCTTAATGGGACAGCTTTCTTTTCACCCCTCCACTTT	CASSVGLNGTAFFSPLHF
NA	few	TRBV4-3	TRBJ1-1	TGCGCCAGCAGCCCGAAAAAAGGAGTTGGCACTGAAGCTTTCTTT	CASSPKKGVGTEAFF
NA	NA	TRBV7-9	TRBJ2-7	TGTGCGGCGGGGGCAGGGCCTTCCTACGAGCAGTACTTC	CAAGAGPSYEQYF
TRBD2	NA	TRBV6-5	TRBJ2-5	TGTGCCAGCAGGGCTAGCGGGGGCCTCCAAGAGACCCAGTACTTC	CASRASGGLQETQYF
TRBD2	NA	TRBV5-1	TRBJ2-2	TGCGCCAGCAGCTTGGCTAGCGGGATGAACACCGGGGAGCTGTTTTTT	CASSLASGMNTGELFF
TRBD1	few	TRBV4-1	TRBJ2-7	TGCGCCAGCAGCCAAACCCCGGGACAGGGATCCCACGAGCAGTACTTC	CASSQTPGQGSHEQYF
NA	NA	TRBV29-1	TRBJ1-2	TGCAGCGTATCTGTAAACTATGGCTACACCTTC	CSVSVNYGYTF
TRBD1	NA	TRBV4-1	TRBJ2-1	TGCGCCAGCAGCCAAGAAGAAGGCTTTAGGGACAGTTCCTACAATGAGCAGTTCTTC	CASSQEEGFRDSSYNEQFF
NA	NA	TRBV15	TRBJ2-2	TGTGCCACCAGCGTTATAAATCCTCCACGGGGAATCACCGGGGAGCTGTTTTTT	CATSVINPPRGITGELFF
TRBD2	few	TRBV5-1	TRBJ2-3	TGCGCCAGCAGACCCGGGGGGGCCGTCACAGATACGCAGTATTTT	CASRPGGAVTDTQYF
TRBD1	NA	TRBV6-6	TRBJ1-5	TGTGCCAGCAGTTACCGGGACAGGGGGAATCAGCCCCAGCATTTT	CASSYRDRGNQPQHF
TRBD1	NA	TRBV11-3	TRBJ2-2	TGTGCCAGCAGCTCTAGGACAGGGGGCATCACCGGGGAGCTGTTTTTT	CASSSRTGGITGELFF
TRBD1	NA	TRBV18	TRBJ1-1	TGTGCCAGCTCTTGGCCCGAGGGGGCCTACACTGAAGCTTTCTTT	CASSWPEGAYTEAFF
TRBD2	NA	TRBV7-2	TRBJ2-7	TGTGCCAGCACCCATAGAGCGGGAGGGCCGCGCGAGCAGTACTTC	CASTHRAGGPREQYF
NA	NA	TRBV6-5	TRBJ1-5	TGTGCCAGCAGCTCGACATCCTACCTCAATCAGCCCCAGCATTTT	CASSSTSYLNQPQHF
TRBD1	NA	TRBV6-6	TRBJ2-7	TGTGCCAGCAGTTACTCGAAGGAGGAAAGGACAGGGCAGTACTTC	CASSYSKEERTGQYF
NA	NA	TRBV5-8	TRBJ1-2	TGTGCCAGCAGCGCCAGCAGACAGGAGCTTTCTCCTTGGGTTGGCTACACCTTC	CASSASRQELSPWVGYTF
NA	NA	TRBV25-1	TRBJ1-2	TGTGCCAGCAGTGGCTATCATAACTATGGCTACACCTTC	CASSGYHNYGYTF
TRBD2	NA	TRBV27	TRBJ2-3	TGTGCCAGCACCACGGGACTACGAAGTTCAAGCACAGATACGCAGTATTTT	CASTTGLRSSSTDTQYF
NA	NA	TRBV5-6	TRBJ2-7	TGTGCCAGCAGCTTGTTTTCGGGTAGGAAGAACGAGCAGTACTTC	CASSLFSGRKNEQYF
TRBD1	NA	TRBV28	TRBJ2-1	TGTGCCACCGGCGACAGGGGTTACAATGAGCAGTTCTTC	CATGDRGYNEQFF
TRBD1	once	TRBV5-4	TRBJ2-2	TGTGCCGGGACAGGCAACACCGGGGAGCTGTTTTTT	CAGTGNTGELFF
NA	NA	TRBV5-4	TRBJ2-7	TGTGCCAGCAGCTTGGCCCCGGGGTGGGTGACCTACGAGCAGTACTTC	CASSLAPGWVTYEQYF